The 9 T cell receptor beta chains reported below all come from one sample, sequenced in a study of PD-1 blockade in classical Hodgkin lymphoma. The assay was immunoSEQ multiplex PCR, and TCRdb's table has in-frame clones only and misses some. Of roughly 11,000 clones in the sample, roughly 81% are singletons; the top ten hold about 29%. The patients all showed relapse after autologous stem cell transplantation, while their brentuximab vedotin exposure varied. The sample consisted of peripheral blood mononuclear cells (PBMCs), taken at baseline. The source of these receptors is a human donor with classical Hodgkin lymphoma.

The rearrangement links TRBV30 to TRBJ2-1; TRBD2 might be the D (6 bases). The CDR3 runs 13 residues. Per the germline V gene, CDR1 is GTSNPN and CDR2 is SVGIG (reference sequence). V shed 4 bases and J shed 4 bases, with 11 bases lying between them. The CDR3 region has the DNA TGTGCCTGGACTAGGGGAGGATACAATGAGCAGTTCTTC. Translated: CAWTRGGYNEQFF.

The rearrangement uses TRBV6-5 and TRBJ1-4, with D uncertain. Germline values: CDR1 MNHEY, CDR2 SVGAGI. V gave up 5 bases and J gave up 14 bases, with 15 bases separating them. This CDR3 has 12 residues. CDR3 sequence: CASSTPASTLFF. The CDR3 DNA follows: TGTGCCAGCAGTACGCCAGCCTCAACTCTGTTTTTT.

The rearrangement uses TRBV7-6 and TRBJ1-3; 7 bases match TRBD1. V lost 5 bases, J lost 1 base, and 8 bases stayed unmatched. The CDR3 loop spans 16 amino acids. Germline CDR1 is SGHVS and CDR2 is FNYEAQ. CDR3 sequence (DNA): TGTGCCAGCAGCCCCCCCCTGACAGGGTCTGGAAACACCATATATTTT. As protein: CASSPPLTGSGNTIYF. Based on the CDR3 plus reference TRBV7-6 and TRBJ1-3, the full variable domain is GAGVSQSPRYKVTKRGQDVALRCDPISGHVSLYWYRQALGQGPEFLTYFNYEAQQDKSGLPNDRFSAERPEGSISTLTIQRTEQRDSAMYRCASSPPLTGSGNTIYFGEGSWLTVV.

This clone appeared once. V usage is TRBV10-3 and J usage is TRBJ2-7; 9 nucleotides agree with TRBD1. This CDR3 is 14 amino acids long. CDR1 and CDR2 (germline): ENHRY, SYGVKD. V lost 7 bases to trimming and J lost 3 bases; unmatched junction nucleotides: 7. CDR3 nucleotides: TGTGCCATCAAATCAGGACAGGGGAACTACGAGCAGTACTTC. Its protein is CAIKSGQGNYEQYF.

This chain connects TRBV30 to TRBJ2-4; 7 bases align to TRBD1. The CDR3 length is 14 residues. Germline CDR1 reads GTSNPN; CDR2 reads SVGIG (reference sequence). Trimming removed 4 bases from V and 5 bases from J; junction bases left unmatched: 8. As DNA, the CDR3 is TGTGCCTGGATCCCCGGGACAGAGGAAAACATTCAGTACTTC. Its translation: CAWIPGTEENIQYF.

This clone was seen a single time. The V gene is TRBV19, the J gene TRBJ1-3; the match to TRBD1 covers 8 bases. CDR3 length: 16 amino acids. V dropped 4 bases and J dropped 8; count of bases not matched to a gene: 13. Germline loops: CDR1 LNHDA, CDR2 SQIVND (reference sequence). CDR3 amino acids: CASSTRGQVVGDTIYF. The DNA of the CDR3 is TGTGCCAGTAGTACCCGGGGACAGGTGGTCGGAGACACCATATATTTT.

V gene TRBV10-3 combines with J gene TRBJ1-3, with unresolved D. Trimming took off 6 bases at V and 1 base at J, with 13 bases between the two ends. The length of the CDR3 is 15 residues. Germline loops: CDR1 ENHRY, CDR2 SYGVKD. The CDR3 sequence is CAISEDFMSGNTIYF. DNA of the CDR3: TGTGCCATCAGCGAGGACTTTATGTCTGGAAACACCATATATTTT.

The chain recombines TRBV7-6 with TRBJ2-7; D not resolved. V was trimmed by 7 bases and J by 5 bases, leaving 12 bases between them. The CDR3 sequence is 12 residues long. Per the germline V gene, CDR1 is SGHVS and CDR2 is FNYEAQ. CDR3 sequence: CASIAPTDEQYF. Here the CDR3 DNA reads TGTGCCAGCATCGCCCCTACGGACGAGCAGTACTTC.

This clone was observed a single time. The gene calls are TRBV9 and TRBJ2-5; no firm D call. The CDR3 length is 14 residues. Germline CDR1 and CDR2: SGDLS and YYNGEE. V was clipped by 0 bases and J by 7 bases, with 13 bases between them. CDR3 DNA: TGTGCCAGCAGCGTAGTGGGCGACTGGGGGACCCAGTACTTC. Translated, it gives CASSVVGDWGTQYF.